The 15 T cell receptor beta chains listed next were all sequenced from one sample in a study of beta chain features in type 1 diabetes. Since all of the isolated RNA was reverse transcribed, expressed TCRB transcripts were what got sequenced. TCRdb keeps only in-frame clones here, not all; method: immunoSEQ multiplex PCR. Seen here are about 290,000 clones, roughly 8% observed once, and the top ten hold 1%. Sequenced input: central memory CD4+ T cells from blood. These receptors were obtained from a woman younger than 30 in good health.

This clone was picked up many times. This sequence joins TRBV7-2 and TRBJ2-7; D not resolved. The V end lost 5 bases, the J end lost 7 bases, and 12 bases lay between the germline ends. The CDR3 is 12 amino acids. Germline CDR1 is SGHTA and CDR2 is FQGNSA. CDR3 DNA sequence: TGTGCCAGCAGCCCCACGACTGGAGAGCAGTACTTC. Protein: CASSPTTGEQYF.

The table lists this clone with many counts. Distinct nucleotide sequences in the sample also encode this CDR3. The chain combines TRBV9 with TRBJ2-5; D is unresolved. The length of the CDR3 is 12 residues. Germline V gene data show CDR1 as SGDLS and CDR2 as YYNGEE. Trimming removed 1 base from V and 1 base from J, with 2 bases in between. Written as DNA, the CDR3 is TGTGCCAGCAGCGTATCCCAAGAGACCCAGTACTTC. Residues: CASSVSQETQYF. Full variable domain (outside the CDR3, taken from reference TRBV9 and TRBJ2-5): DSGVTQTPKHLITATGQRVTLRCSPRSGDLSVYWYQQSLDQGLQFLIQYYNGEERAKGNILERFSAQQFPDLHSELNLSSLELGDSALYFCASSVSQETQYFGPGTRLLVL.

There are a few counts of this clone. V usage is TRBV5-4 and J usage is TRBJ2-1, with 10 bases aligning to TRBD1. CDR1 and CDR2 from the germline V gene are SGHNT and YYREEE (reference sequence). Trimming removed 4 bases from V and 6 bases from J; junction bases left unmatched: 10. This CDR3 has 16 amino acids. The CDR3 DNA is TGTGCCAGCAGCCCCCAAGGGACAGGGGTCCGCAATGAGCAGTTCTTC. It codes for CASSPQGTGVRNEQFF.

The rearrangement links TRBV7-3 to TRBJ2-1, with 9 bases fitting TRBD2. The J segment lost 5 bases and the V segment lost 2 bases, leaving 4 bases of the junction unmatched. CDR3 size: 15 residues. The germline gives CDR1 SGHTA, CDR2 FQGTGA. CDR3 protein: CASSLQLAGDNEQFF. The DNA of the CDR3 is TGTGCCAGCAGCTTACAACTAGCGGGTGACAATGAGCAGTTCTTC.

This clone has a handful of counts. The rearrangement links TRBV7-2 to TRBJ1-3; D is ambiguous. Germline assignment: CDR1 SGHTA and CDR2 FQGNSA. The CDR3 extends over 14 amino acids. Trimming cost V 6 bases and J 1 base, with 10 bases left between them. CDR3 residues: CASRSGRSGNTIYF. CDR3 bases: TGTGCCAGCAGGTCCGGACGTTCTGGAAACACCATATATTTT.

The chain has TRBV19 and TRBJ2-5, with TRBD2 matching over 7 bases. V shed 1 base, J shed 9 bases, and the junction held 11 bases outside the gene matches. The germline V gene encodes CDR1 LNHDA and CDR2 SQIVND (reference sequence). The length of the CDR3 is 15 residues. As DNA, the CDR3 is TGTGCCAGTAGTATAGGGCCCCGGGGGGTAGGGGCCCAGTACTTC. It is translated as CASSIGPRGVGAQYF.

This clone was detected a few times. The chain is built from TRBV14 and TRBJ1-2; no reliable D call. Germline values: CDR1 SGHDN, CDR2 FVKESK. The CDR3 loop spans 17 amino acids. Trimming pared 0 bases from V and 7 bases from J, leaving 21 bases between. As DNA, the CDR3 is TGTGCCAGCAGCCAAGATCACGTTAGGATGGTTGGCAGTGGCTACACCTTC. Encoded protein: CASSQDHVRMVGSGYTF.

The table lists this clone with a count of one. The same CDR3 is also encoded by other DNA sequences in this sample. This rearrangement joins TRBV29-1 to TRBJ2-6; a possible D gene is TRBD2 (5 bases). CDR3 size: 15 residues. Germline CDR1 and CDR2: SQVTM and ANQGSEA. V shed 7 bases and J shed 0 bases, with 13 bases lying between them. This chain's CDR3 is CSAWEPGSGANVLTF. The CDR3 DNA is TGCAGCGCATGGGAGCCAGGCTCTGGGGCCAACGTCCTGACTTTC.

The chain has TRBV6-5 and TRBJ2-4; possibly TRBD2 for D (5 bases). The V end lost 5 bases, the J end lost 6 bases, and 14 bases lay between the germline ends. The CDR3 runs 14 residues. Per germline, CDR1 MNHEY and CDR2 SVGAGI. This CDR3 is CASSPGFGGNIQYF. The CDR3 DNA reads as TGTGCCAGCAGTCCTGGTTTTGGAGGAAACATTCAGTACTTC.

The chain has TRBV7-9 and TRBJ2-1; D not certain. Germline V gene lookup returns CDR1 SEHNR and CDR2 FQNEAQ (reference sequence). V lost 1 base and J 5 bases, leaving 3 bases between the germline ends. This CDR3 is 12 amino acids long. In nucleotides, the CDR3 is TGTGCCAGCAGCTTAGACAACAATGAGCAGTTCTTC. This codes for CASSLDNNEQFF. The complete variable domain, with remaining parts taken from reference TRBV7-9 and TRBJ2-1, reads DTGVSQNPRHKITKRGQNVTFRCDPISEHNRLYWYRQTLGQGPEFLTYFQNEAQLEKSRLLSDRFSAERPKGSFSTLEIQRTEQGDSAMYLCASSLDNNEQFFGPGTRLTVL.

This clone was picked up a small number of times. The J gene is TRBJ2-7, the V gene TRBV5-6; D tentatively fits TRBD1 or TRBD2 (5 bases each). Germline assignment: CDR1 SGHDT and CDR2 YYEEEE. This CDR3 has 16 residues. V lost 1 base and J lost 4, with 18 bases in between. CDR3 bases: TGTGCCAGCAGCTTGAGCCGGGGCACAGGTGTTTACGAGCAGTACGTC. It is translated as CASSLSRGTGVYEQYV.

With regard to this clone: A far larger clone is one nucleotide away, so this likely arose from a read error. The chain employs TRBV6-6 and TRBJ2-5; D perhaps matches TRBD1 (7 bases). The V gene's germline CDR1 is MNHNY and CDR2 SVGAGI (reference sequence). The V gene lost 9 bases and the J gene lost 5 bases, with 19 bases spanning the gap. This CDR3 is built from 14 residues. CDR3 in amino acids: CASSIGGGGETQYF. CDR3 sequence (DNA): TGTGCCAGTTCCATTGGAGGGGGCGGGGAGACCCAGTACTTC.

The sample holds a few counts of this clone. This chain connects TRBV11-3 to TRBJ2-7, with D possibly matching TRBD1 (6 bases). This CDR3 is built from 14 residues. The V end lost 5 bases, the J end lost 3 bases, and 14 bases lay between the germline ends. Per germline, CDR1 SGHNT and CDR2 YENEEA. CDR3 protein: CASSPSQGNYEQYF. CDR3 in DNA: TGTGCCAGCAGCCCCTCCCAGGGGAACTACGAGCAGTACTTC.

This clone was recorded a few times. V gene TRBV18 combines with J gene TRBJ1-1; the D is unclear. Trimming took off 1 base at V and 0 bases at J, with 9 bases between the two ends. The germline CDR1 and CDR2 sequences are KGHSH and LQKENI. The CDR3 has 15 amino acids. This chain's CDR3 is CASSPRRQLNTEAFF. DNA for the CDR3: TGTGCCAGCTCACCACGTCGGCAGCTGAACACTGAAGCTTTCTTT.

This clone showed up just a few times. V and J are TRBV7-2 and TRBJ2-7; D might be TRBD1 or TRBD2, each matching 7 bases. The V end lost 8 bases, the J end lost 3 bases, and 17 bases lay between the germline ends. In germline, CDR1 is SGHTA, CDR2 FQGNSA. The CDR3 contains 14 residues. CDR3 DNA: TGTGCCAGCTGCGCCGTCAGGGGGGGCTACGAGCAGTACTTC. Its protein product is CASCAVRGGYEQYF.